This TCR beta chain is drawn from a study of T cell repertoires in cytomegalovirus infection. The wider study: Recently described HLA-C-restricted plus well-studied HLA-B-restricted CMV epitopes were used. Signatures in public TCR beta sequences pointed to both CMV infection and matching HLA type.

TCRdb processed the reads anew with MiXCR; each CDR3 protein has one entry. The sample carries 150,000 to 200,000 distinct CDR3 sequences, about a fifth recorded once. This clonotype was observed a handful of times. Its antigen is not identified. Trimming stripped 1 base from V and 6 bases from J, with 13 bases between. The germline CDR1 and CDR2 sequences are LGHNT and FRNRAP. The CDR3 loop spans 15 amino acids. This TCR was recovered from a human donor in good health (CMV status not recorded). Some clones in this sample may be carry-over from other donors' samples. The gene calls are TRBV12-5 and TRBJ2-1, with D perhaps matching TRBD1 (5 bases). The source was CD8+ T cells from cultured PBMCs, collected from culture after CMV antigen stimulation. CDR3 amino acids: CASGLATGPSNEQFF. In DNA form, the CDR3 reads TGTGCTAGTGGTTTGGCAACAGGACCGTCCAATGAGCAGTTCTTC.